These 2 T cell receptor beta chains were sequenced from one sample in a study of T cells after yellow fever vaccination. TCRdb ran MiXCR on the 5' RACE reads and lists one entry per CDR3 protein. The sample lists about 250,000 distinct CDR3 sequences, over 3% occurring once. Sequencing was performed on PBMCs, taken 15 days after the yellow fever booster vaccination. These TCRs come from a man aged 18 to 30 who received the YFV17D yellow fever vaccine.

There are many counts of this clonotype. The chain recombines TRBV20-1 with TRBJ2-7; TRBD1 agrees at 9 bases. Germline V CDR1 and CDR2: DFQATT, SNEGSKA (reference sequence). V was clipped by 6 bases and J by 5 bases; unmatched bases: 8. The CDR3 is 13 amino acids. CDR3 DNA sequence: TGCAGTGCCGAGATGGACAGGGGCGACGAGCAGTACTTC. Its translation is CSAEMDRGDEQYF.

This clonotype occurred many times. This chain uses TRBV6-6 with TRBJ1-4; D ambiguous. V lost 6 bases to trimming and J lost 4 bases, with 12 bases between them. This CDR3 comprises 14 residues. The germline V gene encodes CDR1 MNHNY and CDR2 SVGAGI (reference sequence). The CDR3 loop reads CASRVEQHNEKLFF. The CDR3 DNA sequence: TGTGCCAGCAGAGTTGAACAGCATAATGAAAAACTGTTTTTT.